These 16 T cell receptor beta chains share one sample of origin, sequenced in a study of blood T cell repertoires in COVID-19. The assay was immunoSEQ multiplex PCR, and TCRdb's table has in-frame clones only and misses some. The table lists 200,000 to 300,000 clones, 80% to 85% of them singletons, with around 12% in the top ten. The source material was peripheral blood. The receptors were gathered from a woman in her sixties or seventies with active or convalescent COVID-19.

J is TRBJ2-2 and V is TRBV28, with no clear D. The CDR3 is made up of 13 amino acids. Trimming removed 6 bases from V and 6 bases from J, with 11 bases in between. Germline lookup yields CDR1 MDHEN and CDR2 SYDVKM. The DNA for the CDR3 is TGTGCCAGCAGCCAGGTCTTGCCCGGGGAGCTGTTTTTT. Its translation is CASSQVLPGELFF.

The chain has TRBV18 and TRBJ1-3; TRBD1 agrees at 9 bases. The V gene end was trimmed by 3 bases and the J gene end by 7 bases; junction bases not matched to a gene: 7. The CDR3 is 15 amino acids. Germline-derived CDR1 and CDR2 are KGHSH and LQKENI. CDR3 region: CASSPPDRGWNTIYF. For the CDR3, the DNA is TGTGCCAGCTCACCCCCAGACAGGGGGTGGAACACCATATATTTT.

The table lists this clone with a count of one. The chain is built from TRBV2 and TRBJ1-2; 7 bases fit TRBD1. The CDR3 runs to 15 residues. V lost 1 base to trimming and J lost 4 bases; unmatched junction nucleotides: 6. Germline V gene sequence: CDR1 SNHLY, CDR2 FYNNEI. CDR3 bases: TGTGCCAGCAGTGAAGGACAGGGTTTAGGCTATGGCTACACCTTC. This sequence encodes CASSEGQGLGYGYTF.

The chain links TRBV5-1 to TRBJ1-1; a possible D gene is TRBD1 (5 bases). The germline V and J ends were trimmed by 2 bases and 5 bases, with 13 bases remaining between them. Germline CDR1 is SGHRS and CDR2 is YFSETQ. There are 14 residues in the CDR3. CDR3 sequence (DNA): TGCGCCAGCAGCTTTCTGTTGGAGGGGACTGAAGCTTTCTTT. It encodes CASSFLLEGTEAFF.

A few counts support this clone. The chain employs TRBV5-1 and TRBJ1-1, with 7 positions matching TRBD1. The germline V gene encodes CDR1 SGHRS and CDR2 YFSETQ. The CDR3 loop spans 15 amino acids. Unmatched junction bases numbered 6, after V lost 3 bases and J lost 1 base. In nucleotides, the CDR3 is TGCGCCAGCAGCTCGACAGGGTGGGGGAACACTGAAGCTTTCTTT. Amino acid sequence: CASSSTGWGNTEAFF.

Notes on this clone: The sample holds other DNA sequences that translate to the same CDR3. The CDR3 nucleotides are TGTGCCAGCAGTTACTCTACAGGCTACGAGCAGTACTTC. As protein: CASSYSTGYEQYF. The chain recombines TRBV6-5 with TRBJ2-7; the D gene is possibly TRBD1 (5 bases). The CDR3 is 13 residues long. V was trimmed by 0 bases and J by 3 bases, leaving 6 bases between them. Germline CDR1 MNHEY, CDR2 SVGAGI.

The chain recombines TRBV10-2 with TRBJ1-1, with D hard to call. V gave up 6 bases and J gave up 1 base, with 12 bases separating them. Germline-derived CDR1 and CDR2 are WSHSY and SAAADI. This CDR3 region has 14 residues. Here the CDR3 DNA reads TGCGCCAGCAGGGAGGGAGTCAGGAACACTGAAGCTTTCTTT. Translation: CASREGVRNTEAFF.

The chain couples TRBV7-2 to TRBJ2-1; D call uncertain. Germline V gene sequence: CDR1 SGHTA, CDR2 FQGNSA. With 1 base removed from V and 9 bases from J, the gap between germline ends came to 10 bases. CDR3 length: 13 residues. The CDR3 protein is CASSLGFGGEQFF. The CDR3 bases are TGTGCCAGCAGCTTAGGTTTCGGTGGTGAGCAGTTCTTC. Full variable domain (rest looked up from reference TRBV7-2 and TRBJ2-1): GAGVSQSPSNKVTEKGKDVELRCDPISGHTALYWYRQSLGQGLEFLIYFQGNSAPDKSGLPSDRFSAERTGGSVSTLTIQRTQQEDSAVYLCASSLGFGGEQFFGPGTRLTVL.

The chain has TRBV30 and TRBJ1-2, with D tentatively TRBD1 (6 bases). The CDR3 runs to 12 residues. With 4 bases removed from V and 2 bases from J, the gap between germline ends came to 8 bases. CDR1 is GTSNPN, CDR2 SVGIG, per germline (reference sequence). The CDR3 nucleotides are TGTGCCTGGACGGACAGCAACTATGGCTACACCTTC. Its translation is CAWTDSNYGYTF.

The V and J genes are TRBV19 and TRBJ1-1; D is uncertain. The V gene lost 1 base and the J gene lost 1 base, with 4 bases spanning the gap. The germline gives CDR1 LNHDA, CDR2 SQIVND (reference sequence). CDR3 length equals 13 residues. The DNA for the CDR3 is TGTGCCAGTAGTATAGTCTCGAACACTGAAGCTTTCTTT. It yields the protein CASSIVSNTEAFF.

The chain carries TRBV19 and TRBJ1-1; 9 bases fit TRBD1. CDR3 length equals 13 residues. Germline values: CDR1 LNHDA, CDR2 SQIVND (reference sequence). V shed 6 bases, J shed 3 bases, and the junction held 2 bases outside the gene matches. CDR3 DNA sequence: TGTGCCAGTAGCCGGGACAGGGACACTGAAGCTTTCTTT. This gives the protein CASSRDRDTEAFF.

In DNA form, the CDR3 reads TGTGCCAGCAGCCAAACAGGGGGCGCGGTCAATGAGCAGTTCTTC. This codes for CASSQTGGAVNEQFF. The chain combines TRBV14 with TRBJ2-1; 9 bases line up with TRBD1. The CDR3 sequence is 15 residues long. After removal of 2 bases from V and 6 bases from J, the junction contained 5 bases not matched to a gene. CDR1 and CDR2 from the germline V gene are SGHDN and FVKESK.

The V and J genes are TRBV19 and TRBJ2-7, with TRBD1 matching 9 bases. J gave up 5 bases and V 5 bases, and 4 bases lay outside the gene matches. Germline V gene lookup returns CDR1 LNHDA and CDR2 SQIVND (reference sequence). There are 13 residues in the CDR3. The CDR3 is CASSVDRGDEQYF. In DNA form, the CDR3 reads TGTGCCAGTAGTGTTGACAGGGGGGACGAGCAGTACTTC.

The chain employs TRBV7-9 and TRBJ2-5; weak D call: TRBD1 (5 bases). This CDR3 has 14 residues. CDR1 is SEHNR, CDR2 FQNEAQ, per germline (reference sequence). The V end lost 1 base, the J end lost 5 bases, and 11 bases lay between the germline ends. The DNA of the CDR3 is TGTGCCAGCAGCTTAGTTCCCCAGGGTGAGACCCAGTACTTC. This encodes CASSLVPQGETQYF.

The V gene is TRBV6-2 or TRBV6-3, the J gene TRBJ2-5; the D is unclear. Germline values: CDR1 MNHEY, CDR2 SVGEGT. The V and J ends lost 5 bases and 4 bases respectively, with 11 bases between them. This CDR3 region has 13 residues. The chain's CDR3 is CASSGGEIETQYF. The DNA for the CDR3 is TGTGCCAGCAGTGGCGGAGAAATAGAGACCCAGTACTTC.

The V and J genes are TRBV27 and TRBJ1-1; 8 nucleotides match TRBD1. With 5 bases clipped from V and 1 base from J, the junction kept 6 bases outside the gene matches. The CDR3 sequence is 15 residues long. Germline V gives CDR1 MNHEY, CDR2 SMNVEV (reference sequence). CDR3: CASSGWTGRNTEAFF. As DNA, the CDR3 is TGTGCCAGCAGTGGGTGGACAGGGAGGAACACTGAAGCTTTCTTT.